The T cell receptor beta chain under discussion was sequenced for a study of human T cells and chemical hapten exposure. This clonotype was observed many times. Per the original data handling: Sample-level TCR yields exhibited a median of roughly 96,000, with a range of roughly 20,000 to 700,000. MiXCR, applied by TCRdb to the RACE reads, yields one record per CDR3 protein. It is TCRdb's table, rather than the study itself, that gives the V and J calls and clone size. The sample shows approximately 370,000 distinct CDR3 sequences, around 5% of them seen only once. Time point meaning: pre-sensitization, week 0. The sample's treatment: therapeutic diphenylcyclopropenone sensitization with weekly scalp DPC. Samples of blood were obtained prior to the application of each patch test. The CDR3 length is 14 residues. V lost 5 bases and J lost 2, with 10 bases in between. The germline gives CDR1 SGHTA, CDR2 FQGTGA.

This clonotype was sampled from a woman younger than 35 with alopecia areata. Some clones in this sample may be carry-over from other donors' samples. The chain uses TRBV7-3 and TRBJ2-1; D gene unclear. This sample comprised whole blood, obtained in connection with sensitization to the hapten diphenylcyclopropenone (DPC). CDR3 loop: CASSPGPPYNEQFF. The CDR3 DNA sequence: TGTGCCAGCAGCCCCGGCCCCCCCTACAATGAGCAGTTCTTC.